The rows below give T cell receptor beta chains drawn from one sample of a study of shared clonotypes between healthy human individuals. TCRdb's table, derived via immunoSEQ multiplex PCR, lists solely in-frame clones and lacks some. The table shows around 2.1 million clones, with about 92% occurring only once. Material: naive CD8+ T cells from PBMCs. These receptors all stem from a man aged 18 to 29 in good health. Some clones in this sample may be carry-over from other donors' samples. Each CDR3 is given with its conserved first and last residue. D genes are given only for firm matches. Part of the rows lack a size; the others show once, few, many or a class for expanded clones.

.	.	TRBV4-1	TRBJ1-5	CASSGGGRQPQHF	TGCGCCAGCAGCGGGGGGGGGCGTCAGCCCCAGCATTTT
.	.	TRBV28	TRBJ1-2	CASSSPTMTNYGYTF	TGTGCCAGCAGTTCGCCGACAATGACTAACTATGGCTACACCTTC
.	.	TRBV27	TRBJ2-7	CASSFQSGAVYEQYF	TGTGCCAGCAGTTTCCAGTCAGGGGCCGTCTACGAGCAGTACTTC
TRBD2	.	TRBV9	TRBJ2-1	CASSKGLAGGLFSYNEQFF	TGTGCCAGCAGCAAGGGACTAGCGGGAGGGTTATTCTCCTACAATGAGCAGTTCTTC
TRBD1	.	TRBV7-9	TRBJ2-5	CASSQRTGWETQYF	TGTGCCAGCAGCCAAAGGACAGGGTGGGAGACCCAGTACTTC
.	.	TRBV5-6	TRBJ1-2	CASSLRPMDGYTF	TGTGCCAGCAGCTTGCGTCCGATGGACGGCTACACCTTC
.	.	TRBV6-6	TRBJ1-2	CASSYSPRDPAGYTF	TGTGCCAGCAGTTACTCCCCCAGGGATCCCGCTGGCTACACCTTC
.	.	TRBV7-3	TRBJ2-7	CASSLFPRGDPYEQYF	TGTGCCAGCAGCTTATTTCCGAGGGGCGACCCCTACGAGCAGTACTTC
.	.	TRBV27	TRBJ2-7	CASSLLELGEQYF	TGTGCCAGCAGTTTATTGGAGTTGGGCGAGCAGTACTTC
.	.	TRBV4-1	TRBJ1-1	CASSQELGLITEAFF	TGCGCCAGCAGCCAAGAATTGGGGTTAATCACTGAAGCTTTCTTT
TRBD1	.	TRBV9	TRBJ1-1	CASSVGTDTEAFF	TGTGCCAGCAGCGTTGGGACAGACACTGAAGCTTTCTTT
.	.	TRBV6-5	TRBJ2-7	CASSRLLGYEQYF	TGTGCCAGCAGCCGTTTACTGGGCTACGAGCAGTACTTC
.	.	TRBV7-3	TRBJ1-2	CASSLGQGYGYTF	TGTGCCAGCAGCTTAGGCCAGGGGTATGGCTACACCTTC
.	.	TRBV10-2	TRBJ1-2	CASSEGAGNYGYTF	TGCGCCAGCAGTGAGGGGGCAGGTAACTATGGCTACACCTTC
.	.	TRBV11-3	TRBJ2-2	CASSLVGGTGELFF	TGTGCCAGCAGCTTAGTTGGGGGCACCGGGGAGCTGTTTTTT
TRBD1	.	TRBV27	TRBJ1-4	CASRLTGGGEKLFF	TGTGCCAGCAGACTAACAGGGGGCGGCGAAAAACTGTTTTTT
TRBD1	.	TRBV6-5	TRBJ2-1	CASSLTGLRGNEQFF	TGTGCCAGCAGTTTAACCGGGCTCAGGGGGAATGAGCAGTTCTTC
.	.	TRBV5-4	TRBJ2-3	CASSSGQRRAYTDTQYF	TGTGCCAGCAGCTCGGGGCAGAGGAGGGCTTACACAGATACGCAGTATTTT
TRBD2	.	TRBV7-6	TRBJ2-1	CASSFLAGPSYNEQFF	TGTGCCAGCAGCTTTCTAGCGGGCCCCTCCTACAATGAGCAGTTCTTC
.	.	TRBV10-2	TRBJ2-7	CASISKVDNPYEQYF	TGCGCCAGCATCTCGAAGGTGGACAACCCCTACGAGCAGTACTTC
.	once	TRBV4-1	TRBJ2-5	CASSQGTRGETQYF	TGCGCCAGCAGCCAAGGTACTAGGGGGGAGACCCAGTACTTC
TRBD1	.	TRBV9	TRBJ2-7	CASSVGQASYEQYF	TGTGCCAGCAGCGTTGGACAGGCATCCTACGAGCAGTACTTC
.	.	TRBV7-9	TRBJ2-2	CASSPLYTGELFF	TGTGCCAGCAGCCCGCTGTACACCGGGGAGCTGTTTTTT
TRBD1	.	TRBV9	TRBJ1-1	CASSTRGTGGTEAFF	TGTGCCAGCAGCACGCGAGGGACAGGGGGCACTGAAGCTTTCTTT
TRBD1	.	TRBV28	TRBJ1-2	CASSLRAGQGSRGYTF	TGTGCCAGCAGTTTAAGGGCGGGACAGGGGTCCCGGGGCTACACCTTC